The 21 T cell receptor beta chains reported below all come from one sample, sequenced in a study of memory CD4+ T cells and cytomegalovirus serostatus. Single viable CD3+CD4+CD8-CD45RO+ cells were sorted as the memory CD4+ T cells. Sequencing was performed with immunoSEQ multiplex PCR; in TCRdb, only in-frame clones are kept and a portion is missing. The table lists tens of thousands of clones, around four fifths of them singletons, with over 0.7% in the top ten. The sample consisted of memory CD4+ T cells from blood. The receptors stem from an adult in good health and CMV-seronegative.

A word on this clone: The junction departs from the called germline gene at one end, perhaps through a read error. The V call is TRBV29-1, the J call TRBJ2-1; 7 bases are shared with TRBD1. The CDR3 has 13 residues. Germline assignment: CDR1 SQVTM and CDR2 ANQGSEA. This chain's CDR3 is CSVVGGLYDEQFF. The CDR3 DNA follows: TGCAGCGTTGTAGGGGGCCTCTACGATGAGCAGTTCTTC.

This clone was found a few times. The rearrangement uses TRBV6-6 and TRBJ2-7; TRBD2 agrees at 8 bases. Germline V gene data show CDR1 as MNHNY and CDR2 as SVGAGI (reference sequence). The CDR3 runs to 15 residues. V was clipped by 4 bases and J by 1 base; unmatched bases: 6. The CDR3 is CASSFGRARSYEQYF. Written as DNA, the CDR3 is TGTGCCAGCAGTTTCGGGAGGGCCCGGTCCTACGAGCAGTACTTC.

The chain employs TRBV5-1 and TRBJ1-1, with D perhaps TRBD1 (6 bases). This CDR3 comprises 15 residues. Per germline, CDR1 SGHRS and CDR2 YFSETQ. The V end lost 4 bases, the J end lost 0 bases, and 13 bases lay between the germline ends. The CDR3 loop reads CASSLRGQMNTEAFF. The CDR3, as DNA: TGCGCCAGCAGCCTCAGGGGTCAAATGAACACTGAAGCTTTCTTT. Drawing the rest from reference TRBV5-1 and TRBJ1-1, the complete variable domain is KAGVTQTPRYLIKTRGQQVTLSCSPISGHRSVSWYQQTPGQGLQFLFEYFSETQRNKGNFPGRFSGRQFSNSRSEMNVSTLELGDSALYLCASSLRGQMNTEAFFGQGTRLTVV.

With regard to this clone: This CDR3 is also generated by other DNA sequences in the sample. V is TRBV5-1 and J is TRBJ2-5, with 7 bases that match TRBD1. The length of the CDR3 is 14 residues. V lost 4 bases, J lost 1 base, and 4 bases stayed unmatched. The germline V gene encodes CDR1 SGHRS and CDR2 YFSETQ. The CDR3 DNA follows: TGCGCCAGCAGCCCAGGGACAGTCCAAGAGACCCAGTACTTC. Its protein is CASSPGTVQETQYF.

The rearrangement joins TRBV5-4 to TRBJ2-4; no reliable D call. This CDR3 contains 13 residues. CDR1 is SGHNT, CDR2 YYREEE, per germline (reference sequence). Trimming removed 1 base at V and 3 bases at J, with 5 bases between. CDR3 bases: TGTGCCAGCAGCTTGTACGACAAAAACATTCAGTACTTC. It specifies CASSLYDKNIQYF.

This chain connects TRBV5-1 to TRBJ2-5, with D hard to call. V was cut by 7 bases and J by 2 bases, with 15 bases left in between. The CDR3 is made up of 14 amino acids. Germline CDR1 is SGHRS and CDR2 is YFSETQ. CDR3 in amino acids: CASALDTSQETQYF. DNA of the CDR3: TGCGCCAGCGCACTCGACACGTCACAAGAGACCCAGTACTTC.

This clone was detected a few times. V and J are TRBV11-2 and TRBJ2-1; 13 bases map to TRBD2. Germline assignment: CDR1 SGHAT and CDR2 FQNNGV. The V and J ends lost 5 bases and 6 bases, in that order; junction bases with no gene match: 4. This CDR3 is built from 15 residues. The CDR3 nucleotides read TGTGCCAGCAGCCTCGGGACTAGCGGGATCAATGAGCAGTTCTTC. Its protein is CASSLGTSGINEQFF.

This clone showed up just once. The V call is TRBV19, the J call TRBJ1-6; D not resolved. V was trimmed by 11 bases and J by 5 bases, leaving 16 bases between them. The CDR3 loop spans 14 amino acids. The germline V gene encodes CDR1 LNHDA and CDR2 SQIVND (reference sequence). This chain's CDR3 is CAQSSRPDNSPLHF. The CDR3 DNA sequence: TGTGCCCAGTCGAGTCGGCCTGATAATTCACCCCTCCACTTT.

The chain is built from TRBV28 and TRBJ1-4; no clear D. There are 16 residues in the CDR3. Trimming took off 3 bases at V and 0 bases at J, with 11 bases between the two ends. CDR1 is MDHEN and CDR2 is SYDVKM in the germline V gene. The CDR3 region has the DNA TGTGCCAGCAGTTTTGGCGGCGGTGCAACTAATGAAAAACTGTTTTTT. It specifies CASSFGGGATNEKLFF. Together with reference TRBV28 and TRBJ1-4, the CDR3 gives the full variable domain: DVKVTQSSRYLVKRTGEKVFLECVQDMDHENMFWYRQDPGLGLRLIYFSYDVKMKEKGDIPEGYSVSREKKERFSLILESASTNQTSMYLCASSFGGGATNEKLFFGSGTQLSVL.

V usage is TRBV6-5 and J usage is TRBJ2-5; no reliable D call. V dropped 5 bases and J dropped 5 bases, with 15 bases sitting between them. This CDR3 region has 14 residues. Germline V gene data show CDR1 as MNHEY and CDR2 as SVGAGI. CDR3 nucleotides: TGTGCCAGCAGTCCGGCCGGCCCCTTGGAGACCCAGTACTTC. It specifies CASSPAGPLETQYF.

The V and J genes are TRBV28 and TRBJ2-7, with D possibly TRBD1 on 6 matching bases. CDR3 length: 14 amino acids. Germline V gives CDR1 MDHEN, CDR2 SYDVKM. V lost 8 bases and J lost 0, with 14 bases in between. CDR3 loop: CASGLDRSSYEQYF. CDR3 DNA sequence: TGTGCCAGCGGGCTGGACAGAAGCTCCTACGAGCAGTACTTC.

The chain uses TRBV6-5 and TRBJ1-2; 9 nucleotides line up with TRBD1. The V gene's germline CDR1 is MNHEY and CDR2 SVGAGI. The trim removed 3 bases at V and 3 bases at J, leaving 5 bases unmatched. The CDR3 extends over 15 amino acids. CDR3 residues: CASSYLRTGDYGYTF. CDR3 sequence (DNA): TGTGCCAGCAGTTATCTCCGGACAGGGGACTATGGCTACACCTTC.

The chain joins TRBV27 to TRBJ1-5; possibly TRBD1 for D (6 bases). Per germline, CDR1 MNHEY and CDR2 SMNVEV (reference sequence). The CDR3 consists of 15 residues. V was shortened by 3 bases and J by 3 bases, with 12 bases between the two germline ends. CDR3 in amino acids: CASSFAGATNQPQHF. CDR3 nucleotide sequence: TGTGCCAGCAGTTTCGCAGGGGCCACCAATCAGCCCCAGCATTTT.

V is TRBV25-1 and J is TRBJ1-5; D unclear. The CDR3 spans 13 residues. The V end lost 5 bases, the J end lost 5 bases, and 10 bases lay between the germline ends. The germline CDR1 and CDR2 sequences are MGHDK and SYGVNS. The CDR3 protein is CASSPLGYQPQHF. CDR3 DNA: TGTGCCAGCAGTCCCCTGGGGTATCAGCCCCAGCATTTT.

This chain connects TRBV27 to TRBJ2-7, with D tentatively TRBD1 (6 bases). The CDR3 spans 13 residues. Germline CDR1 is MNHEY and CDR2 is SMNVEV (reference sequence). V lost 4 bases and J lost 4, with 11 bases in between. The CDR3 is CASSSTRGYEQYF. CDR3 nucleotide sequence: TGTGCCAGCAGTTCCACCAGGGGATACGAGCAGTACTTC.

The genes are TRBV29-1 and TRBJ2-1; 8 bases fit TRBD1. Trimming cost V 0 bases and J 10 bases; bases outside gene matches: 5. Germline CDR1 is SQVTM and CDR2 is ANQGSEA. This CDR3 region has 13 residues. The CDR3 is CSVEDFRGLEQFF. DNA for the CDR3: TGCAGCGTTGAAGATTTCAGGGGGCTGGAGCAGTTCTTC.

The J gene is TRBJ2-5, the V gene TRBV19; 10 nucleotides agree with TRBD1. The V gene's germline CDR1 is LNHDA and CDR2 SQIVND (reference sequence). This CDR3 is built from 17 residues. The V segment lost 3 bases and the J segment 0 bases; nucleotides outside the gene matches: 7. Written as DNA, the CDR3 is TGTGCCAGTAGTATGCGGGGACAGGGGACGTACCAAGAGACCCAGTACTTC. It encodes CASSMRGQGTYQETQYF.

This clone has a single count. The CDR3 sequence is CASSQSGSRTDTQYF. The CDR3 DNA is TGTGCCAGCAGCCAAAGCGGGAGTCGCACAGATACGCAGTATTTT. The chain is built from TRBV7-6 and TRBJ2-3, with 8 bases that match TRBD2. Germline V gives CDR1 SGHVS, CDR2 FNYEAQ. V shed 5 bases, J shed 1 base, and the junction held 5 bases outside the gene matches. The length of the CDR3 is 15 residues.

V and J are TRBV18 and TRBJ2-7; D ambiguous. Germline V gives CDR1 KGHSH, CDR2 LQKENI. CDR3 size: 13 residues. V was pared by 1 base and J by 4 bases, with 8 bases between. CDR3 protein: CASSPLDGYEQYF. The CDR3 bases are TGTGCCAGCTCACCACTGGACGGATACGAGCAGTACTTC.

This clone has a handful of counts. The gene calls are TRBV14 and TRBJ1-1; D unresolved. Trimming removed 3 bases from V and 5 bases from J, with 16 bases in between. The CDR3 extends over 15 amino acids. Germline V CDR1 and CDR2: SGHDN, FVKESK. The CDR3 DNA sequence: TGTGCCAGCAGCCAGAAGTTAACCCGCCGGACTGAAGCTTTCTTT. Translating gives CASSQKLTRRTEAFF.

CDR3 in amino acids: CASSRAGGGGETQYF. The CDR3 DNA follows: TGTGCCAGCAGCAGAGCGGGAGGAGGAGGAGAGACCCAGTACTTC. The chain links TRBV11-2 to TRBJ2-5; 9 bases agree with TRBD2. The V gene end was trimmed by 5 bases and the J gene end by 4 bases; junction bases not matched to a gene: 8. Per germline, CDR1 SGHAT and CDR2 FQNNGV. The length of the CDR3 is 15 residues.